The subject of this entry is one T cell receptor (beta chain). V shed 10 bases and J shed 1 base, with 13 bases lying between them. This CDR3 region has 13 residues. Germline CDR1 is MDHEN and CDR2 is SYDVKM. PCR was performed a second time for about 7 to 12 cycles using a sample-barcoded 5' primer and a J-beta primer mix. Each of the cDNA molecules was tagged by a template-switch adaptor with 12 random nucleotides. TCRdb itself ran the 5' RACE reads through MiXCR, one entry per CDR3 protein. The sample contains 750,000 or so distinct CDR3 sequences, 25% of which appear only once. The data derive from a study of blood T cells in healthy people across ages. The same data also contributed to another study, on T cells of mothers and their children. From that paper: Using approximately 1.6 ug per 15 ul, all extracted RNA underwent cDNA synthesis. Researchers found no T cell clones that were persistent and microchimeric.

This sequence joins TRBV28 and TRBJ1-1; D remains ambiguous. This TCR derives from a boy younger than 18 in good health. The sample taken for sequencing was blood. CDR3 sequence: CATLRGWNTEAFF. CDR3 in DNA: TGTGCCACCCTCCGGGGATGGAACACTGAAGCTTTCTTT.